This is a list of T cell receptor beta chains from one sample in a study of blood T cell repertoires in COVID-19. Using immunoSEQ multiplex PCR, the repertoire was profiled, and TCRdb retains in-frame clones only, with some absent. The sample lists about 290,000 clones; approximately 88% were seen once. The sample was PBMCs or T cells enriched from blood (not recorded which). The source of these receptors is a woman aged 40 to 50 who had recovered from COVID-19. The CDR3 runs from the conserved cysteine through the conserved F or W. A D gene is named only where the DNA matches it firmly. Size is stated for part of the rows, as once, few or many counts, or as a class when the clone is expanded.

CDR3nt	CDR3aa	abundance	v_gene	d_gene	j_gene
TGTGCCAGCAGCCTAGGGACTAGCGGGGCCCCGGGTAATGAGCAGTTCTTC	CASSLGTSGAPGNEQFF	-	TRBV7-3	TRBD2	TRBJ2-1
TGTGCCAGCAGCTACACCGGGGAGCTGTTTTTT	CASSYTGELFF	-	TRBV2	-	TRBJ2-2
TGTGCCAGTAGTATAGGGGGACTATCCTACCGACGCGGGGAGCTGTTTTTT	CASSIGGLSYRRGELFF	-	TRBV19	TRBD2	TRBJ2-2
TGTGCCAGCAGCCAAGAAGTGGGGGGTTGGGAAACCCAGTACTTC	CASSQEVGGWETQYF	-	TRBV3-1/TRBV3-2	-	TRBJ2-5
TGTGCCACCAGTTCTAGCGGGAGGAGTCCCGACAATGAGCAGTTCTTC	CATSSSGRSPDNEQFF	-	TRBV24-1	TRBD2	TRBJ2-1
TGCGCCAGCAGCCAAGACTACCGGGGTCTCTACGAGCAGTACTTC	CASSQDYRGLYEQYF	-	TRBV4-1	-	TRBJ2-7
TGTGCCAGCAGTTTCTCTAGCGGGACCGATGAGCAGTTCTTC	CASSFSSGTDEQFF	once	TRBV6-9	TRBD2	TRBJ2-1
TGTGCCAGCAGCTTAGAAGGGGCCACTGAAGCTTTCTTT	CASSLEGATEAFF	-	TRBV7-9	-	TRBJ1-1
TGTGCCAGCAGCGTAGGCGGGATAAATCAGCCCCAGCATTTT	CASSVGGINQPQHF	-	TRBV9	-	TRBJ1-5
TGTGCCAGCAGCCACCCCCGGACTAGCGGGAGTGGTGAGCAGTTCTTC	CASSHPRTSGSGEQFF	-	TRBV28	TRBD2	TRBJ2-1
TGTGCCAGCAGTTCCAGGCTAAACGGCAACGAGCAGTACTTC	CASSSRLNGNEQYF	-	TRBV27	-	TRBJ2-7
TGTGCCAGCAGCTTATCAGGGGTCACCGGGGAGCTGTTTTTT	CASSLSGVTGELFF	-	TRBV7-2	-	TRBJ2-2
TGTGCCAGTCAAAAGAATCGAGACAGGGTTAACCAAGAGACCCAGTACTTC	CASQKNRDRVNQETQYF	-	TRBV7-6	TRBD1	TRBJ2-5
TGTGCCAGCAGCAGGGGGACAGCCTCCTATGGCTACACCTTC	CASSRGTASYGYTF	-	TRBV14	TRBD1	TRBJ1-2
TGTGCCAGCAGCTCTCTTAGCGGGAGGGGGTGGACAGATACGCAGTATTTT	CASSSLSGRGWTDTQYF	-	TRBV7-2	TRBD2	TRBJ2-3
TGTGCCACCAGCTACGACAGATTCTCTGGAAACACCATATATTTT	CATSYDRFSGNTIYF	-	TRBV15	-	TRBJ1-3
TGTGCCATCAGTGATTGGCCGAACACCGGGGAGCTGTTTTTT	CAISDWPNTGELFF	-	TRBV10-3	-	TRBJ2-2
TGTGCCAGCAGTGATTTCACCCCAGGGCGGCATCAGCCCCAGCATTTT	CASSDFTPGRHQPQHF	-	TRBV6-1	-	TRBJ1-5
TGTGCCAGCAGCTATACGGGAATTTCGGATACGCAGTATTTT	CASSYTGISDTQYF	once	TRBV7-8	-	TRBJ2-3
TGCGCCAGCAGCCTAACCTTCAGGGGCCCAAGGGACAATGAGCAGTTCTTC	CASSLTFRGPRDNEQFF	-	TRBV4-1	-	TRBJ2-1
TGTGCCTGGAATCGGCAGGGGTGGACGAACACTGAAGCTTTCTTT	CAWNRQGWTNTEAFF	-	TRBV30	-	TRBJ1-1
TGTGCCAGCAGCGGACCCGGGACTAGCGGGTCCTACGAGCAGTACTTC	CASSGPGTSGSYEQYF	-	TRBV7-6	TRBD2	TRBJ2-7
TGTGCCAGCAGTTTAAGGAAACTAGCGGTATCGAGCTCCTACGAGCAGTACTTC	CASSLRKLAVSSSYEQYF	-	TRBV27	TRBD2	TRBJ2-7
TGTGCCAGCAGTTCCCGGCGGGGGGGGTACACAGATACGCAGTATTTT	CASSSRRGGYTDTQYF	once	TRBV27	TRBD2	TRBJ2-3
TGCGCCAGCAAAGGGACAGGGGGCGAAGGAAACACTGAAGCTTTCTTT	CASKGTGGEGNTEAFF	-	TRBV10-2	TRBD1	TRBJ1-1
TGTGCCAGCAGGTATGGCAACTACGAGCAGTACTTC	CASRYGNYEQYF	-	TRBV11-2	-	TRBJ2-7
TGTGCCAGTAGTATAAGGCAGGAAAAACAAGAGACCCAGTACTTC	CASSIRQEKQETQYF	-	TRBV19	-	TRBJ2-5
TGTGCCAGCAGCCAACGGGCGGACAGTGGCTACACCTTC	CASSQRADSGYTF	-	TRBV3-1/TRBV3-2	-	TRBJ1-2
TGTGCCAGCAGCCAGGGCCCCGCAGCTAACTATGGCTACACCTTC	CASSQGPAANYGYTF	once	TRBV14	-	TRBJ1-2
TGTGCCAGCAGCGCAAACCCAGGGGCTCAAGAGACCCAGTACTTC	CASSANPGAQETQYF	-	TRBV9	-	TRBJ2-5
TGCGCCAGCAGCCCCTCTACTACGTTCTATCAGCCCCAGCATTTT	CASSPSTTFYQPQHF	-	TRBV4-1	-	TRBJ1-5
TGTGCCAGCAGCCCCATGGATACGCAGTATTTT	CASSPMDTQYF	-	TRBV11-1	-	TRBJ2-3
TGCGCCAGCAGCCAAGATGGGGGCCGGGAAAAACTGTTTTTT	CASSQDGGREKLFF	-	TRBV4-3	-	TRBJ1-4
TGCGCCAGCAGCCAAGAAGATTTGGCTAGCGGGGGATGGGAAAAAGAGACCCAGTACTTC	CASSQEDLASGGWEKETQYF	once	TRBV4-1	TRBD2	TRBJ2-5
TGTGCCAGCAGCTTGGGGACAGCCCTTTCGGTGCCCCAGCATTTT	CASSLGTALSVPQHF	-	TRBV5-6	-	TRBJ1-5
TGTGCCAGCAGGGGGGGGACTAGCGGGAACTACGAGCAGTACTTC	CASRGGTSGNYEQYF	-	TRBV3-1/TRBV3-2	TRBD2	TRBJ2-7
TGTGCCAGCAGCCCGACTAGCGGTAACACCGGGGAGCTGTTTTTT	CASSPTSGNTGELFF	-	TRBV3-1/TRBV3-2	TRBD2	TRBJ2-2
TGTGCCAGCAGCTTTCAGGGACAGGCGAACACTGAAGCTTTCTTT	CASSFQGQANTEAFF	-	TRBV11-2	TRBD1	TRBJ1-1
TGCGCCAGCAGCTTTTGGGAAAAGACAGTCTCCGAGCAGTACTTC	CASSFWEKTVSEQYF	-	TRBV4-1	-	TRBJ2-7
TGCGCCAGCAGCTTGGCAGTGGGGAGCTCCTACAATGAGCAGTTCTTC	CASSLAVGSSYNEQFF	-	TRBV5-1	-	TRBJ2-1
TGTGCCAGCAGTAAGGTCCGGCCAGGGGATTCACCCCTCCACTTT	CASSKVRPGDSPLHF	-	TRBV2	-	TRBJ1-6
TGTGCCAGCTCTCGCGATGGGCCAGGGTCGAACTATGGCTACACCTTC	CASSRDGPGSNYGYTF	few	TRBV18	-	TRBJ1-2
TGTGCCAGCACCACTTTCCGTCGGGGGTCCCATGGCTACACCTTC	CASTTFRRGSHGYTF	-	TRBV6-5	-	TRBJ1-2
TGCGCCAGCAGCTTGGGTGAGGGGGCCAATCAGCCCCAGCATTTT	CASSLGEGANQPQHF	-	TRBV5-1	TRBD1	TRBJ1-5
TGTGCCAGTAGTACTTGGACAGGGGGACTGAACACTGAAGCTTTCTTT	CASSTWTGGLNTEAFF	-	TRBV19	TRBD1	TRBJ1-1
TGTGCCAGTAGTATCCCCGGACAGCCCTCTGGAAACACCATATATTTT	CASSIPGQPSGNTIYF	-	TRBV19	-	TRBJ1-3
TGTGCCAGCGCCAGGGACAGCGCCCTGAAGCCCCAGCATTTT	CASARDSALKPQHF	-	TRBV2	TRBD1	TRBJ1-5
TGCGCCAGCAGTGAGGCAGGCACAGATACGCAGTATTTT	CASSEAGTDTQYF	once	TRBV10-1	-	TRBJ2-3
TGTGCCAGTAGTATGCTAGCGGGAGGGCCGAAGCCTGAGCAGTTCTTC	CASSMLAGGPKPEQFF	-	TRBV19	TRBD2	TRBJ2-1
TGTGCCAGCAGCTTGCAGGGGGATTACAATGAGCAGTTCTTC	CASSLQGDYNEQFF	-	TRBV5-4	TRBD1	TRBJ2-1
TGTGCCAGTAGGTCAGGGGCTGCAGGGGCTTTCTTT	CASRSGAAGAFF	-	TRBV19	-	TRBJ1-1
TGCGCCAGCAGCCTCGGGACAGGTGGAAACACCATATATTTT	CASSLGTGGNTIYF	-	TRBV5-1	TRBD1	TRBJ1-3
TGTGCCAGCAGCTTGGGGGGGGGTCAGCCCCAGCATTTT	CASSLGGGQPQHF	-	TRBV5-4	-	TRBJ1-5
TGTGCCAGCAGTTTAAGGGGGGGTAGCAATCAGCCCCAGCATTTT	CASSLRGGSNQPQHF	-	TRBV27	-	TRBJ1-5
TGTGCCATCAGTCAGAACTATGGCTACACCTTC	CAISQNYGYTF	-	TRBV10-3	-	TRBJ1-2